This T cell receptor (beta chain) derives from a study of blood T cell repertoires in COVID-19. Study background: Researchers got acute and convalescent COVID-19 samples from the United States, Italy and Spain.

This clone occurred a few times. Clones were read by immunoSEQ multiplex PCR, and TCRdb kept only the in-frame ones, dropping some. The repertoire holds 180,000 or so clones, with approximately 87% as singletons. CDR3 length: 16 residues. The germline gives CDR1 SGHDN, CDR2 FVKESK. Trimming took 2 bases from V and 0 from J, leaving 13 bases between them. This sequence was found in a person aged 70 to 85 with COVID-19, enrolled during active disease. Sequencing used peripheral blood. The chain employs TRBV14 and TRBJ1-2; D is ambiguous. CDR3 region: CASSQRRPPTNYGYTF. The DNA of the CDR3 is TGTGCCAGCAGCCAACGCAGGCCTCCGACTAACTATGGCTACACCTTC.